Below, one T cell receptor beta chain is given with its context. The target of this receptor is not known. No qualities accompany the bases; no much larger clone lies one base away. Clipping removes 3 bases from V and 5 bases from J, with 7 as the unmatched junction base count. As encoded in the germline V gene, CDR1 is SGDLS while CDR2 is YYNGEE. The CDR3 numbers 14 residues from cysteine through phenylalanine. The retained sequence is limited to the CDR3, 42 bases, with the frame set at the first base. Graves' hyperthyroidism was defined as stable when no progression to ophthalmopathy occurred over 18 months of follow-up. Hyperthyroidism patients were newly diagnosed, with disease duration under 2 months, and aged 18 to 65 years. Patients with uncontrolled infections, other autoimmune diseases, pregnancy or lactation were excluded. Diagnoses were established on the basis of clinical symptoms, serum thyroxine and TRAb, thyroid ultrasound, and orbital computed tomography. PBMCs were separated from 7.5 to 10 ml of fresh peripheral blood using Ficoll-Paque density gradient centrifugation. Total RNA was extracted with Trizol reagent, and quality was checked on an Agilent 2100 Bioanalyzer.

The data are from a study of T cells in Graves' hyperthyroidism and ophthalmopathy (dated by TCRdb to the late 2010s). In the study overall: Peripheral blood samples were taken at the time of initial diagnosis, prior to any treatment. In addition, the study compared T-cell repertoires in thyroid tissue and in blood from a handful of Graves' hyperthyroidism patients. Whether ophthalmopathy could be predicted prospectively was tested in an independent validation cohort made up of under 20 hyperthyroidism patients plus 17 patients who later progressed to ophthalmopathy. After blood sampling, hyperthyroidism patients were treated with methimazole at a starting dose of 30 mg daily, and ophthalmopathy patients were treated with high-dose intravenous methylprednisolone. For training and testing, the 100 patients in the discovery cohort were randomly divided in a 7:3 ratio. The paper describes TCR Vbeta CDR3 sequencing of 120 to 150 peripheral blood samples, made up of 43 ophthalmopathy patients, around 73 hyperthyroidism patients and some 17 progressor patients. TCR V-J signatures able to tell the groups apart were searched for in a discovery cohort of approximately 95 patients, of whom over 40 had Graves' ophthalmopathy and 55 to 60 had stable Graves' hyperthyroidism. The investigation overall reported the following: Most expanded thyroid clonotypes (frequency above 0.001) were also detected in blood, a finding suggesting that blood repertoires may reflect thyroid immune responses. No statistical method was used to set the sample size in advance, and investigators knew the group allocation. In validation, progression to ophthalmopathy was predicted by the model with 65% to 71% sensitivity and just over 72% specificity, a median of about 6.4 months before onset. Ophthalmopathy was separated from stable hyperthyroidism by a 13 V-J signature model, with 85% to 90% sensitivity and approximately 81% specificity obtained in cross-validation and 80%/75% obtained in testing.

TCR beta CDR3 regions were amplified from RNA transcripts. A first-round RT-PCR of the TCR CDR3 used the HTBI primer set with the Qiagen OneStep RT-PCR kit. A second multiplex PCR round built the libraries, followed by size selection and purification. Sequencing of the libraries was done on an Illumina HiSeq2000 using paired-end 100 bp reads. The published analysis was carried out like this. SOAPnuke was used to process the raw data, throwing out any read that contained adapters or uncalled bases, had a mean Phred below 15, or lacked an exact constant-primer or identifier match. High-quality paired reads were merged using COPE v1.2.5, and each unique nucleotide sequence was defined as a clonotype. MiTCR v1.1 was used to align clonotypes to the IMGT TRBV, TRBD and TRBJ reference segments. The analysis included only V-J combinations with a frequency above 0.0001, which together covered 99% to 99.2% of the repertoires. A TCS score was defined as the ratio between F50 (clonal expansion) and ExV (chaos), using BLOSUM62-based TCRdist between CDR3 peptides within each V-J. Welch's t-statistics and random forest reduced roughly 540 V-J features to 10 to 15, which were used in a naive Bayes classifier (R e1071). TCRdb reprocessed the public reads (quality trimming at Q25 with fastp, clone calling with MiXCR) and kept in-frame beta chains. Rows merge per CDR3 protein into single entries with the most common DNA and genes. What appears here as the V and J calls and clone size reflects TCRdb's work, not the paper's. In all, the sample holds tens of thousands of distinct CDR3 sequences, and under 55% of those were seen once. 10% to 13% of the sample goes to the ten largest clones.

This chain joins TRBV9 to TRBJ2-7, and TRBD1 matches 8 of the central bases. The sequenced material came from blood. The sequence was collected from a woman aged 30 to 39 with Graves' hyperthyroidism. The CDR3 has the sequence CASSAGTGLHEQYF. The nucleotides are TGTGCCAGCAGCGCAGGGACAGGTCTCCACGAGCAGTACTTC.